The 15 T cell receptor beta chains reported below all come from one sample, sequenced in a study of blood T cell repertoires in COVID-19. Sequenced by immunoSEQ multiplex PCR; TCRdb stores in-frame clones only, minus some. The sample yields hundreds of thousands of clones, around 91% seen once. Input material: PBMCs or T cells enriched from blood (not recorded which). These TCRs come from a woman under 30 who had recovered from COVID-19.

The chain combines TRBV14 with TRBJ2-3; TRBD2 aligns across 10 bases. CDR1 and CDR2 from the germline V gene are SGHDN and FVKESK. This CDR3 spans 17 amino acids. Trimming took 3 bases from V and 4 from J; bases not matched to a gene: 10. CDR3 in DNA: TGTGCCAGCAGCCAGGACACCGGGACTAGCGTTGCAGATACGCAGTATTTT. Translation gives CASSQDTGTSVADTQYF.

The rearrangement links TRBV9 to TRBJ2-3; TRBD2 might be the D (5 bases). Trimming removed 0 bases at V and 4 bases at J, with 15 bases between. Germline CDR1 SGDLS, CDR2 YYNGEE. This CDR3 region has 16 residues. In nucleotides, the CDR3 is TGTGCCAGCAGCGTAGCTGTAGGAGGCGGGCCAGATACGCAGTATTTT. Translation gives CASSVAVGGGPDTQYF.

The chain has TRBV19 and TRBJ2-7, with 10 bases that match TRBD1. The CDR3 length is 17 residues. The V segment lost 5 bases and the J segment 0 bases; nucleotides outside the gene matches: 10. The V gene's germline CDR1 is LNHDA and CDR2 SQIVND (reference sequence). CDR3 sequence reads: CASSPGTGAYFSYEQYF. CDR3 coding DNA: TGTGCCAGTAGTCCCGGGACAGGGGCCTATTTCTCCTACGAGCAGTACTTC.

This chain uses TRBV11-2 with TRBJ2-1; TRBD2 is a possible D gene (6 bases). Germline V CDR1 and CDR2: SGHAT, FQNNGV. The CDR3 is made up of 12 amino acids. Trimming left V 3 bases short and J 15 bases short, with 15 bases between. DNA for the CDR3: TGTGCCAGCAGCTTCGAGGTGCGGGAACTGTTCTTC. Translation: CASSFEVRELFF.

This rearrangement joins TRBV10-1 to TRBJ1-2; tentatively, D is TRBD1 (6 bases). This CDR3 has 13 residues. Germline V gene sequence: CDR1 WNHNN, CDR2 SYGVQD (reference sequence). V lost 6 bases and J 6 bases, leaving 14 bases between the germline ends. CDR3 nucleotides: TGCGCCAGCAGCGCTGGGACACCTCATGGCTACACCTTC. Amino acid sequence: CASSAGTPHGYTF.

J is TRBJ2-7 and V is TRBV25-1; TRBD1 aligns across 7 bases. V shed 8 bases, J shed 8 bases, and the junction held 6 bases outside the gene matches. CDR1 is MGHDK, CDR2 SYGVNS, per germline. The CDR3 is 11 amino acids. The CDR3 loop reads CASDDREKQYF. The CDR3 nucleotides read TGTGCCAGCGATGACAGGGAAAAGCAGTACTTC.

The CDR3 bases are TGCGCCAGCAGCGCCCCTACAGGGGTCATGAACACTGAAGCTTTCTTT. This sequence encodes CASSAPTGVMNTEAFF. The chain carries TRBV5-1 and TRBJ1-1; 7 bases line up with TRBD1. CDR1 and CDR2 (germline): SGHRS, YFSETQ. There are 16 residues in the CDR3. V was pared by 4 bases and J by 0 bases, with 9 bases of the junction left unmatched.

The chain recombines TRBV10-3 with TRBJ1-5, with 11 bases aligning to TRBD1. V gave up 5 bases and J gave up 5 bases; unmatched junction bases: 5. This CDR3 region has 15 residues. Germline values: CDR1 ENHRY, CDR2 SYGVKD. Here the CDR3 reads CAISTGTGGDQPQHF. The CDR3 coding sequence is TGTGCCATCAGTACCGGGACAGGGGGGGATCAGCCCCAGCATTTT.

This rearrangement joins TRBV19 to TRBJ2-2; D is unresolved. CDR1 is LNHDA, CDR2 SQIVND, per germline (reference sequence). This CDR3 contains 13 residues. The V gene lost 10 bases and the J gene lost 1 base, with 10 bases spanning the gap. CDR3 DNA: TGTGCCACCCGACTTCTGAACACCGGGGAGCTGTTTTTT. Translating gives CATRLLNTGELFF.

The J gene is TRBJ2-7, the V gene TRBV9; TRBD2 might be the D (5 bases). In germline, CDR1 is SGDLS, CDR2 YYNGEE. With 4 bases removed from V and 1 base from J, the gap between germline ends came to 15 bases. The CDR3 covers 15 residues. CDR3 region: CASSPGIEPSYEQYF. For the CDR3, the DNA is TGTGCCAGCAGCCCCGGGATTGAACCGTCCTACGAGCAGTACTTC. Drawing the rest from reference TRBV9 and TRBJ2-7, the complete variable domain is DSGVTQTPKHLITATGQRVTLRCSPRSGDLSVYWYQQSLDQGLQFLIQYYNGEERAKGNILERFSAQQFPDLHSELNLSSLELGDSALYFCASSPGIEPSYEQYFGPGTRLTVT.

V and J are TRBV9 and TRBJ1-1; possible D gene TRBD1, 6 bases. V was clipped by 4 bases and J by 12 bases, with 16 bases between them. CDR1 and CDR2 from the germline V gene are SGDLS and YYNGEE. The CDR3 is 12 residues long. CDR3 protein: CASSPTGLESFF. The CDR3 coding sequence is TGTGCCAGCAGCCCCACAGGGTTAGAATCTTTCTTT.

J is TRBJ1-1 and V is TRBV29-1, with D unresolved. The CDR3 spans 10 residues. CDR1 SQVTM and CDR2 ANQGSEA come from the germline V gene. V lost 6 bases and J lost 2, with 4 bases in between. In DNA, the CDR3 is TGCAGCGTGGCCAACACTGAAGCTTTCTTT. This translates into CSVANTEAFF. The full variable domain, in which reference TRBV29-1 and TRBJ1-1 provide the parts outside the CDR3, is SAVISQKPSRDICQRGTSLTIQCQVDSQVTMMFWYRQQPGQSLTLIATANQGSEATYESGFVIDKFPISRPNLTFSTLTVSNMSPEDSSIYLCSVANTEAFFGQGTRLTVV.

The chain combines TRBV6-5 with TRBJ1-2; possible D gene TRBD1, 5 bases. Trimming pared 2 bases from V and 2 bases from J, leaving 12 bases between. The germline V gene encodes CDR1 MNHEY and CDR2 SVGAGI. CDR3 size: 15 residues. The CDR3 DNA is TGTGCCAGCAGTTACGGCGGCGGGGGAAACTATGGCTACACCTTC. Translating it yields CASSYGGGGNYGYTF.

This sequence joins TRBV19 and TRBJ2-3, with 10 bases aligning to TRBD2. This CDR3 region has 15 residues. Germline CDR1 and CDR2: LNHDA and SQIVND (reference sequence). V was clipped by 3 bases and J by 1 base; unmatched bases: 1. This chain's CDR3 is CASSMGTSGTDTQYF. In DNA, the CDR3 is TGTGCCAGTAGTATGGGGACTAGCGGCACAGATACGCAGTATTTT.

The chain combines TRBV28 with TRBJ1-2; no clear D gene. Germline CDR1 and CDR2: MDHEN and SYDVKM. This CDR3 has 14 amino acids. The V gene lost 3 bases and the J gene lost 4 bases, with 12 bases spanning the gap. CDR3 amino acids: CASSFPGVLYGYTF. CDR3 nucleotides: TGTGCCAGCAGTTTCCCAGGCGTCCTCTATGGCTACACCTTC.